The 10 T cell receptor beta chains below were found in one sample sequenced in a study of human T cells and chemical hapten exposure. Time point here: patch test 1, 2 weeks after DPC sensitization. Treatment described: therapeutic diphenylcyclopropenone sensitization with weekly scalp DPC. TCRdb processed the RACE reads anew with MiXCR; each CDR3 protein has one entry. The table includes 95,000 to 130,000 distinct CDR3 sequences, around 10% detected once. Sequencing was performed on whole blood, taken in connection with sensitization to the hapten diphenylcyclopropenone (DPC). All receptors come from a woman aged 50 to 60 with alopecia areata. Some clones in this sample may be carry-over from other donors' samples.

This clonotype was counted only a few times. The chain's CDR3 is CASSLPGQSYEQYF. For the CDR3, the DNA is TGTGCCAGCAGTTTGCCGGGACAGAGCTACGAGCAGTACTTC. The chain joins TRBV12-3 or TRBV12-4 to TRBJ2-7, with TRBD1 identical over 7 bases. CDR3 length: 14 residues. V dropped 3 bases and J dropped 3; count of bases not matched to a gene: 5.

CDR3 sequence: CASTKRTGPPGYTF. The CDR3 DNA follows: TGTGCCAGCACCAAGAGGACAGGGCCCCCTGGCTACACCTTC. This chain connects TRBV28 to TRBJ1-2; 8 nucleotides line up with TRBD1. The CDR3 is made up of 14 amino acids. CDR1 and CDR2 (germline): MDHEN, SYDVKM. The V and J ends lost 7 bases and 7 bases, in that order; junction bases with no gene match: 11.

This clonotype turned up a few times. The chain links TRBV7-9 to TRBJ1-5; D ambiguous. Looked up from germline, CDR1 is SEHNR and CDR2 is FQNEAQ (reference sequence). The CDR3 length is 14 residues. Trimming removed 11 bases at V and 6 bases at J, with 20 bases between. The CDR3: CASSSGLGTQPQHF. The CDR3 nucleotides are TGTGCCTCCTCGTCGGGGTTAGGCACTCAGCCCCAGCATTTT.

This chain's CDR3 is CASSLTVRGANTGELFF. Written as DNA, the CDR3 is TGTGCCAGCAGCTTAACCGTGCGGGGGGCCAATACCGGGGAGCTGTTTTTT. The chain carries TRBV11-2 and TRBJ2-2; 8 bases match TRBD2. CDR1 is SGHAT, CDR2 FQNNGV, per germline. J was trimmed by 5 bases and V by 2 bases; bases with no gene match: 10. The CDR3 loop spans 17 amino acids. The full variable domain, rest sourced from reference TRBV11-2 and TRBJ2-2, is EAGVAQSPRYKIIEKRQSVAFWCNPISGHATLYWYQQILGQGPKLLIQFQNNGVVDDSQLPKDRFSAERLKGVDSTLKIQPAKLEDSAVYLCASSLTVRGANTGELFFGEGSRLTVL.

The V call is TRBV7-9, the J call TRBJ1-1; D is possibly TRBD1 (5 bases). The CDR3 extends over 16 amino acids. Germline CDR1 is SEHNR and CDR2 is FQNEAQ (reference sequence). Trimming took off 5 bases at V and 3 bases at J, with 19 bases between the two ends. DNA of the CDR3: TGTGCCAGCAGCAGGGGTCTTATGTCGTGGGACACTGAAGCTTTCTTT. Translating gives CASSRGLMSWDTEAFF.

The sample holds many counts of this clonotype. The J gene is TRBJ2-7, the V gene TRBV7-6; tentative D call: TRBD1 (5 bases). From germline, CDR1 is SGHVS and CDR2 FNYEAQ. The CDR3 totals 14 residues. V was trimmed by 3 bases and J by 0 bases, leaving 9 bases between them. The CDR3 DNA sequence: TGTGCCAGCAGCTTGGACATCACCTCCTACGAGCAGTACTTC. This translates into CASSLDITSYEQYF.

The chain is built from TRBV23-1 and TRBJ2-2; 7 bases agree with TRBD1. TRBV23-1 counts as an open reading frame of uncertain function. Trimming at V came to 3 bases and at J to 0 bases, leaving 4 bases not matched to a gene. The CDR3 has 16 amino acids. CDR3 protein: CASSQSDRANTGELFF. The CDR3 DNA is TGCGCCAGCAGTCAGTCCGACAGGGCGAACACCGGGGAGCTGTTTTTT.

The chain uses TRBV7-6 and TRBJ2-1, with a weak D call TRBD2 (6 bases). The germline gives CDR1 SGHVS, CDR2 FNYEAQ. There are 17 residues in the CDR3. V was cut by 5 bases and J by 3 bases, with 20 bases left in between. The CDR3 nucleotides are TGTGCCAGCAGCCAACTTTCTGGGGGGACTGGCTACAATGAGCAGTTCTTC. This gives the protein CASSQLSGGTGYNEQFF.

The sample holds many counts of this clonotype. The chain links TRBV18 to TRBJ2-5; the D is unclear. The ends were cut back, 4 bases at V and 0 bases at J, with 9 bases in the middle. Looked up from germline, CDR1 is KGHSH and CDR2 is LQKENI. This CDR3 region has 14 residues. This CDR3 is CASSLQSNQETQYF. The CDR3 nucleotides read TGTGCCAGCTCACTACAATCGAACCAAGAGACCCAGTACTTC. Full variable domain (outside the CDR3, taken from reference TRBV18 and TRBJ2-5): NAGVMQNPRHLVRRRGQEARLRCSPMKGHSHVYWYRQLPEEGLKFMVYLQKENIIDESGMPKERFSAEFPKEGPSILRIQQVVRGDSAAYFCASSLQSNQETQYFGPGTRLLVL.

This clonotype was seen only a few times. J is TRBJ2-7 and V is TRBV5-5, with D perhaps given as TRBD1 or TRBD2 (5 bases each). V lost 4 bases and J 3 bases, leaving 14 bases between the germline ends. The CDR3 is made up of 14 amino acids. CDR1 is SGHKS, CDR2 YYEKEE, per germline (reference sequence). In DNA form, the CDR3 reads TGTGCCAGCAGCCCAGAGGGCCAGGGCTACGAGCAGTACTTC. Translated, it gives CASSPEGQGYEQYF.